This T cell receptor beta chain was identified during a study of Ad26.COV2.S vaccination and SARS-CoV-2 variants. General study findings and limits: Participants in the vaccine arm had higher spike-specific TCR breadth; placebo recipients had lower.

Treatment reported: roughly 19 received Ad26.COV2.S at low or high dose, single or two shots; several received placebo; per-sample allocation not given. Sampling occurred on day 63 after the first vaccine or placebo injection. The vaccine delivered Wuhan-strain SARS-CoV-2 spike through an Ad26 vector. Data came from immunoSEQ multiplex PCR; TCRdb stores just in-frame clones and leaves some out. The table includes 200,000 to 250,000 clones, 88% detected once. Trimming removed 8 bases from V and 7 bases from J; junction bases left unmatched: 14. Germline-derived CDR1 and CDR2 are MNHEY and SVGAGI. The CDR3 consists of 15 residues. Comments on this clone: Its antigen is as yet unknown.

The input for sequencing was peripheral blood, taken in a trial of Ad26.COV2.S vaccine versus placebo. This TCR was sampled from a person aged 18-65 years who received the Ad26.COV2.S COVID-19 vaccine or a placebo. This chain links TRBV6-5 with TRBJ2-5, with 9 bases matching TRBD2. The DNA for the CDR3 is TGTGCCAGCCTGCGGGAGGGCCCAGTTTTATGGACCCAGTACTTC. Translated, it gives CASLREGPVLWTQYF.